This T cell receptor beta chain was identified during a study of T cells in Graves' hyperthyroidism and ophthalmopathy. This clonotype has at least ten counts. Germline-derived CDR1 and CDR2 are MNHNY and SVGAGI (reference sequence). The CDR3 is made up of 15 amino acids. The ends lost 4 bases at V and 0 bases at J; junction bases unmatched: 4. The CDR3 regions of TCR beta were amplified from RNA transcripts. HTBI primers were employed in a first-round RT-PCR of the TCR CDR3. TCRdb passed the multiplex PCR reads through MiXCR, listing each CDR3 protein once. The sample holds roughly 560,000 distinct CDR3 sequences, about 15% seen once.

The sample taken for sequencing was blood. This TCR derives from a woman aged 40 to 49 with Graves' ophthalmopathy. This rearrangement joins TRBV6-6 to TRBJ2-7; TRBD1 matches at 9 bases. The CDR3 nucleotides read TGTGCCAGCAGTTCCCGGGACAGGGCCTCCTACGAGCAGTACTTC. It translates to CASSSRDRASYEQYF.